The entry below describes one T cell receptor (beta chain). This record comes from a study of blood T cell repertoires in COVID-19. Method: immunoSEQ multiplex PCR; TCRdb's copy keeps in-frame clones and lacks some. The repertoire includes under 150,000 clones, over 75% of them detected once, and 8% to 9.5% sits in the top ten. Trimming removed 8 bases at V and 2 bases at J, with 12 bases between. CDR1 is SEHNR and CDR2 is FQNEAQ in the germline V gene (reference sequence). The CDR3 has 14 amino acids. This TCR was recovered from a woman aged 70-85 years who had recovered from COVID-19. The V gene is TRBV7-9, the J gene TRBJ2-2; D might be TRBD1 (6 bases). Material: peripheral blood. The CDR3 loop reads CASSVDSNTGELFF. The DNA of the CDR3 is TGTGCCAGCTCGGTGGACAGTAACACCGGGGAGCTGTTTTTT.